This T cell receptor beta chain stems from a study of cytomegalovirus exposure and HLA in healthy donors. Study outcomes and limitations: Accounts indicate the classifier identified cytomegalovirus status with strong specificity and sensitivity. Cytomegalovirus association was assigned to approximately 180 TCR beta chains. CMV antigen specificity of three CMV-associated chains was confirmed in vitro.

Generated by immunoSEQ multiplex PCR, the TCRdb table keeps only in-frame clones and is missing some. In the table there are fewer than 350,000 clones, approximately 87% of which are singletons. A note on this clone: As yet, its antigen is unknown.

Germline V gene lookup returns CDR1 SGDLS and CDR2 YYNGEE. Trimming at V came to 3 bases and at J to 7 bases, leaving 15 bases not matched to a gene. This CDR3 has 16 amino acids. The roughly 120-subject validation cohort, separate from the roughly 700-subject first cohort, included the donors. The source is a woman younger than 30 in good health and CMV-seronegative. Sequencing was done on a sample of PBMCs. The V and J genes are TRBV9 and TRBJ1-2, with 7 bases that match TRBD1. CDR3 sequence reads: CASSAAQGSDIFGYTF. The CDR3 DNA reads as TGTGCCAGCAGCGCAGCACAGGGGTCGGACATATTTGGCTACACCTTC.